This TCR beta chain is drawn from a study of neurological immune-mediated disorders. The length of the CDR3 is 10 residues. From germline, CDR1 is MGHDK and CDR2 SYGVNS. Trimming removed 6 bases at V and 5 bases at J, with 4 bases between. A blood bank in Maryland, USA, provided the volunteers who served as healthy controls. Sorted libraries came from about a million CD4+ or CD8+ T cells. TCRdb re-analysed the 5' RACE reads in MiXCR, keeping a single row per CDR3 protein. The table lists approximately 38,000 distinct CDR3 sequences, about 7% of them singletons. The sequence derives from a man in his fifties or sixties in good health. Sequenced input: CD4+ T cells from blood. V usage is TRBV25-1 and J usage is TRBJ1-2; D is uncertain. CDR3 bases: TGTGCCAGCAGAGGTTATGGCTACACCTTC. The encoded protein is CASRGYGYTF.